This is a list of T cell receptor beta chains from one sample in a study of blood T cell repertoires in COVID-19. Generated by immunoSEQ multiplex PCR, the TCRdb table keeps only in-frame clones and is missing some. The table records 240,000 or so clones, approximately 86% of them present only once. Sample: peripheral blood. Source of these receptors: a woman aged 25 to 39 who had recovered from COVID-19. Both conserved end residues are part of each CDR3. The D gene is left open where the match is weak. Rows may omit the clone size; those that give it use once, few, many or a size class.

D gene: TRBD1
CDR3 length: 14
clone size: many
V gene: TRBV11-3
J gene: TRBJ2-7
CDR3 protein: CASSFGQGVYEQYF
CDR3 DNA: TGTGCCAGCAGCTTCGGACAGGGTGTTTACGAGCAGTACTTC

D gene: TRBD2
CDR3 length: 14
clone size: NA
V gene: TRBV2
J gene: TRBJ2-3
CDR3 protein: CASSVTGGPDTQYF
CDR3 DNA: TGTGCCAGCAGTGTTACGGGGGGGCCAGATACGCAGTATTTT

D gene: TRBD2
CDR3 length: 15
clone size: NA
V gene: TRBV15
J gene: TRBJ2-3
CDR3 protein: CATSPSGGAADTQYF
CDR3 DNA: TGTGCCACCTCACCAAGCGGGGGGGCGGCAGATACGCAGTATTTT

D gene: TRBD2
CDR3 length: 16
clone size: NA
V gene: TRBV14
J gene: TRBJ2-1
CDR3 protein: CASSRRLAGGTNEQFF
CDR3 DNA: TGTGCCAGCAGCCGTAGACTAGCGGGGGGGACGAATGAGCAGTTCTTC

D gene: NA
CDR3 length: 15
clone size: NA
V gene: TRBV21-1
J gene: TRBJ1-4
CDR3 protein: CASSKGDRENEKLFF
CDR3 DNA: TGTGCCAGCAGCAAGGGGGACAGGGAGAATGAAAAACTGTTTTTT

D gene: NA
CDR3 length: 13
clone size: NA
V gene: TRBV29-1
J gene: TRBJ2-5
CDR3 protein: CSVEVGGEETQYF
CDR3 DNA: TGCAGCGTTGAAGTCGGCGGGGAAGAGACCCAGTACTTC

D gene: NA
CDR3 length: 13
clone size: NA
V gene: TRBV5-4
J gene: TRBJ2-5
CDR3 protein: CASSPGDQETQYF
CDR3 DNA: TGTGCCAGCAGCCCAGGGGATCAGGAGACCCAGTACTTC

D gene: TRBD1
CDR3 length: 16
clone size: NA
V gene: TRBV19
J gene: TRBJ2-2
CDR3 protein: CASSTAGTGGTGELFF
CDR3 DNA: TGTGCCAGTAGTACCGCCGGGACAGGGGGTACCGGGGAGCTGTTTTTT

D gene: NA
CDR3 length: 20
clone size: NA
V gene: TRBV9
J gene: TRBJ2-4
CDR3 protein: CASSPHGDWTARLAKNIQYF
CDR3 DNA: TGTGCCAGCAGCCCACACGGTGACTGGACTGCCCGTTTAGCCAAAAACATTCAGTACTTC

D gene: NA
CDR3 length: 18
clone size: NA
V gene: TRBV4-2
J gene: TRBJ1-2
CDR3 protein: CASSQDPGGTPLNYGYTF
CDR3 DNA: TGTGCCAGCAGCCAAGATCCGGGCGGGACCCCACTCAACTATGGCTACACCTTC

D gene: NA
CDR3 length: 10
clone size: NA
V gene: TRBV19
J gene: TRBJ1-6
CDR3 protein: CVVKNIPLHF
CDR3 DNA: TGTGTCGTTAAAAATATTCCCCTCCACTTT

D gene: TRBD1
CDR3 length: 15
clone size: NA
V gene: TRBV11-2
J gene: TRBJ2-5
CDR3 protein: CASELTGGSGETQYF
CDR3 DNA: TGTGCCAGCGAGCTAACAGGGGGCTCGGGGGAGACCCAGTACTTC

D gene: TRBD1
CDR3 length: 16
clone size: NA
V gene: TRBV2
J gene: TRBJ1-2
CDR3 protein: CASSPRFGDRVLRYTF
CDR3 DNA: TGTGCCAGCAGCCCCAGGTTCGGGGACAGGGTACTTCGCTACACCTTC

D gene: TRBD2
CDR3 length: 14
clone size: NA
V gene: TRBV9
J gene: TRBJ2-7
CDR3 protein: CASSVGGELNEQYF
CDR3 DNA: TGTGCCAGCAGCGTCGGGGGGGAGCTAAACGAGCAGTACTTC

D gene: TRBD1
CDR3 length: 14
clone size: NA
V gene: TRBV6-5
J gene: TRBJ1-1
CDR3 protein: CASNRQGWNTEAFF
CDR3 DNA: TGTGCCAGCAATAGACAGGGATGGAACACTGAAGCTTTCTTT

D gene: NA
CDR3 length: 14
clone size: NA
V gene: TRBV5-4
J gene: TRBJ2-7
CDR3 protein: CASSRGTAPYEQYF
CDR3 DNA: TGTGCCAGCAGCCGCGGGACAGCTCCCTACGAGCAGTACTTC

D gene: TRBD1
CDR3 length: 15
clone size: NA
V gene: TRBV15
J gene: TRBJ2-7
CDR3 protein: CATSRDRDRGAEQYF
CDR3 DNA: TGTGCCACCAGCAGAGACCGGGACAGGGGAGCCGAGCAGTACTTC

D gene: NA
CDR3 length: 14
clone size: NA
V gene: TRBV2
J gene: TRBJ1-1
CDR3 protein: CASKYGGAGTEAFF
CDR3 DNA: TGTGCCAGCAAGTACGGGGGGGCGGGCACTGAAGCTTTCTTT

D gene: TRBD1
CDR3 length: 16
clone size: NA
V gene: TRBV7-9
J gene: TRBJ2-7
CDR3 protein: CASSPPGTGGFYEQYF
CDR3 DNA: TGTGCCAGCAGCCCCCCTGGGACAGGGGGCTTCTACGAGCAGTACTTC

D gene: NA
CDR3 length: 15
clone size: NA
V gene: TRBV27
J gene: TRBJ2-1
CDR3 protein: CASTFTQSTYNEQFF
CDR3 DNA: TGTGCCAGCACTTTTACCCAGTCCACCTACAATGAGCAGTTCTTC

D gene: TRBD2
CDR3 length: 15
clone size: NA
V gene: TRBV2
J gene: TRBJ2-7
CDR3 protein: CASSVERGASYEQYF
CDR3 DNA: TGTGCCAGCAGTGTCGAGCGGGGTGCCTCCTACGAGCAGTACTTC

D gene: NA
CDR3 length: 13
clone size: NA
V gene: TRBV6-5
J gene: TRBJ1-2
CDR3 protein: CASSYDHSRGYTF
CDR3 DNA: TGTGCCAGCAGTTACGACCACAGCCGTGGCTACACCTTC

D gene: NA
CDR3 length: 15
clone size: NA
V gene: TRBV14
J gene: TRBJ1-2
CDR3 protein: CASSTLSTGGYGYTF
CDR3 DNA: TGTGCCAGCAGCACCTTATCGACAGGCGGGTATGGCTACACCTTC

D gene: TRBD1
CDR3 length: 14
clone size: NA
V gene: TRBV27
J gene: TRBJ1-1
CDR3 protein: CASSIGTVLTEAFF
CDR3 DNA: TGTGCCAGCAGTATAGGGACAGTCCTCACTGAAGCTTTCTTT

D gene: NA
CDR3 length: 13
clone size: NA
V gene: TRBV5-1
J gene: TRBJ1-5
CDR3 protein: CASSLDTNQPQHF
CDR3 DNA: TGCGCCAGCAGCTTAGACACAAATCAGCCCCAGCATTTT

D gene: TRBD2
CDR3 length: 17
clone size: once
V gene: TRBV3-1/TRBV3-2
J gene: TRBJ2-3
CDR3 protein: CASSQVLAGGRTDTQYF
CDR3 DNA: TGTGCCAGCAGCCAAGTCTTAGCGGGGGGCCGCACAGATACGCAGTATTTT

D gene: NA
CDR3 length: 19
clone size: NA
V gene: TRBV23-1
J gene: TRBJ2-7
CDR3 protein: CASISSPGHPAEVHYEQYF
CDR3 DNA: TGCGCCAGCATCTCTTCCCCGGGACACCCCGCGGAAGTGCACTACGAGCAGTACTTC